The sequence of this T cell receptor beta chain was determined in a study of T cell responses to AZD1222 COVID-19 vaccine. The table came from immunoSEQ multiplex PCR; TCRdb's copy has only in-frame clones and leaves some out. This table has 66,000 or so clones, around 74% appearing once. Looked up from germline, CDR1 is ENHRY and CDR2 is SYGVKD. The CDR3 totals 13 residues. V was shortened by 7 bases and J by 4 bases, with 13 bases between the two germline ends. The gene calls are TRBV10-3 and TRBJ1-1; D call uncertain. The TCR comes from an adult in good health. The sequencing here drew on peripheral blood, taken on day 0 of MenACWY control vaccination. CDR3 sequence reads: CAIKASTRTEAFF. Written as DNA, the CDR3 is TGTGCCATCAAGGCGTCGACGCGCACTGAAGCTTTCTTT.